This TCR beta chain comes out of a study of OX40 agonist ivuxolimab in advanced cancers. Across the whole study: Partial responses were recorded for three patients, including one with hepatocellular carcinoma and two with cutaneous melanoma. The study's findings and limits: CD8+ T cells (on average) carried more expanded clones than CD4+ T cells. Dose levels from 0.1 to 3.0 mg/kg saw CD4+ and CD8+ blood T cells expand clonally by week 6.

On this clone itself: Its specificity is not known.

Germline V lookup: CDR1 SGHRS, CDR2 YFSETQ. V shed 0 bases, J shed 4 bases, and the junction held 1 base outside the gene matches. This CDR3 is built from 14 residues. Assay: immunoSEQ multiplex PCR; the TCRdb copy retains only in-frame clones and omits some. The table includes tens of thousands of clones, roughly nine tenths detected once. The chain joins TRBV5-1 to TRBJ2-7; 10 bases map to TRBD1. The clonotype comes from an adult with an advanced solid tumor such as melanoma, head and neck, liver or kidney cancer. The sequenced sample was CD4+ or CD8+ T cells sorted from blood, obtained in a trial of the OX40 agonist ivuxolimab. The CDR3 protein is CASSLEGQGYEQYF. For the CDR3, the DNA is TGCGCCAGCAGCTTGGAGGGACAGGGGTACGAGCAGTACTTC.